Given below is one TCR beta chain in context. The sample originates from a study of blood T cell repertoires in COVID-19. In the study overall: Spain, Italy and the United States supplied samples that represented acute and convalescent COVID-19. PBMCs, B-cell-depleted T cells, or T cells provided the cDNA or gDNA that made up the material.

With 5 bases clipped from V and 4 bases from J, the junction kept 4 bases outside the gene matches. Germline-derived CDR1 and CDR2 are MNHEY and SMNVEV (reference sequence). The CDR3 runs 13 residues. Per the authors' pipeline: Reference gene primers were amplified, and this amplification served to estimate nucleated cell counts. The assay was immunoSEQ multiplex PCR, and TCRdb's table has in-frame clones only and misses some. That table furnishes V, J and clone size, whereas the DNA furnished D and trimming. The sample holds some 150,000 clones, roughly 89% seen once. The receptor's source is a woman aged 50 to 60 with acute or convalescent COVID-19. The chain uses TRBV27 and TRBJ1-1; TRBD1 matches at 7 bases. Sequenced sample: peripheral blood. CDR3 DNA: TGTGCCAGCAGTCCGCGACAGGGCACTGAAGCTTTCTTT. It specifies CASSPRQGTEAFF.